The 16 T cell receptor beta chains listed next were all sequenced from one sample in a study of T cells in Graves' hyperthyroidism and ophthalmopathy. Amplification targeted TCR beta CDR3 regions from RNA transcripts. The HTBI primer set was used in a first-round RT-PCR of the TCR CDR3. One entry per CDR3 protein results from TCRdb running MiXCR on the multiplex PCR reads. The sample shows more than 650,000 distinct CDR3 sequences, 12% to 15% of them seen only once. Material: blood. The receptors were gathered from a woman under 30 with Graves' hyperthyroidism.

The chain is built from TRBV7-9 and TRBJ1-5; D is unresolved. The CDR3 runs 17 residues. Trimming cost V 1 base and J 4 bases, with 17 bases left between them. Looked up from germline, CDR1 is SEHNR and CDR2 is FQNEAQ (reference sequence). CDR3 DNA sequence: TGTGCCAGCAGCTTAGTGAAAGGTCGTTCGAGGAATCAGCCCCAGCATTTT. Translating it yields CASSLVKGRSRNQPQHF.

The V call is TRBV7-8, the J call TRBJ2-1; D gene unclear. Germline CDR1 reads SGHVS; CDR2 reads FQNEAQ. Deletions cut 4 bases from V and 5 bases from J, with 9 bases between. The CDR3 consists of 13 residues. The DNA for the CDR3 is TGTGCCAGCAGCTCTCGGACGGACAATGAGCAGTTCTTC. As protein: CASSSRTDNEQFF.

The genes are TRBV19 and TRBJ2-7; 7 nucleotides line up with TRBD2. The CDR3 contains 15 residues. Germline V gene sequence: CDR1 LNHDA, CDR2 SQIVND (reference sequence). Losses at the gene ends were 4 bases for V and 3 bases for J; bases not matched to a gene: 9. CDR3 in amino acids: CASSTQAGRYYEQYF. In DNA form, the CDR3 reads TGTGCCAGTAGTACCCAAGCGGGACGATACTACGAGCAGTACTTC.

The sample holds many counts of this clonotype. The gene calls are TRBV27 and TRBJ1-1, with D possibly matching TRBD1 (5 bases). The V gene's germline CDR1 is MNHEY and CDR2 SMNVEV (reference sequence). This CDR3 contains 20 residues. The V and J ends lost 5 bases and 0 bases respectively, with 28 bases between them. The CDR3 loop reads CASSPPPPIGAWRMNTEAFF. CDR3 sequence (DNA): TGTGCCAGCAGTCCCCCCCCGCCGATCGGGGCGTGGCGAATGAACACTGAAGCTTTCTTT.

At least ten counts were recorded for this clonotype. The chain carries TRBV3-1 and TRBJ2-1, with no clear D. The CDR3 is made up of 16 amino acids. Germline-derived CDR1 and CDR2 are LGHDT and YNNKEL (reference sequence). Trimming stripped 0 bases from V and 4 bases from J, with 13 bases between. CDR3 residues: CASSQDPYRKYNEQFF. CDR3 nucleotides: TGTGCCAGCAGCCAAGATCCTTACCGAAAATACAATGAGCAGTTCTTC.

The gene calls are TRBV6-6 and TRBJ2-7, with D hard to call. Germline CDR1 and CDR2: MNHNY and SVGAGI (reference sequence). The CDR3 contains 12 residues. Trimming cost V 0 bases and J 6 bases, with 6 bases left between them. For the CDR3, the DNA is TGTGCCAGCAGTTACTCGATGAGCGAGCAGTACTTC. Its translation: CASSYSMSEQYF.

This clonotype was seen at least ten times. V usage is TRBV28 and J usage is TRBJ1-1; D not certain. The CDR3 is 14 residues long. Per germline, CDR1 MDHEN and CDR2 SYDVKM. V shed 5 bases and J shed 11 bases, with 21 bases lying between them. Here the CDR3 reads CASSMDGPNVEAFF. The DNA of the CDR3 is TGTGCCAGCAGTATGGACGGGCCCAATGTCGAGGCTTTCTTT.

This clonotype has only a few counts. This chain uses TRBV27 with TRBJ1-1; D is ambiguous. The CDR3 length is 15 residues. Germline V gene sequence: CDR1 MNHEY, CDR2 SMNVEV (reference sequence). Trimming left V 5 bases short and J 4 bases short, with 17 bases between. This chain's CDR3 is CASSPSPRWGTEAFF. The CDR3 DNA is TGTGCCAGCAGTCCCTCCCCAAGGTGGGGCACTGAAGCTTTCTTT.

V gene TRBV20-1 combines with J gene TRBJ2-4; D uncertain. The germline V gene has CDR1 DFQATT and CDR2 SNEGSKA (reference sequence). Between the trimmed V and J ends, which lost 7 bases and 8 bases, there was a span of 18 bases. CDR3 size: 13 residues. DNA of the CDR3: TGCAGTGTAACCATTGGGTCTCGGGACATTCAGTACTTC. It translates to CSVTIGSRDIQYF.

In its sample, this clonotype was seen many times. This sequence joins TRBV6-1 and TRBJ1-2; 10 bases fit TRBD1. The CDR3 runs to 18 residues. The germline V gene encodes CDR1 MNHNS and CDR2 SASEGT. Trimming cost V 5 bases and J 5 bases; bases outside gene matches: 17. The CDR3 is CASSKLGTGAPPLYGYTF. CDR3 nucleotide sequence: TGTGCCAGCAGTAAACTCGGGACAGGGGCCCCCCCTCTATATGGCTACACCTTC.

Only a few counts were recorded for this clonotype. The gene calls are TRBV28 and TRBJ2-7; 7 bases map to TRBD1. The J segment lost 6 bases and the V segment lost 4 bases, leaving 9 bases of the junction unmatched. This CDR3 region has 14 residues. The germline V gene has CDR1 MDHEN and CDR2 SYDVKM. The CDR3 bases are TGTGCCAGCAGTTCGAGAAGGGGGCGCGTCGAGCAGTACTTC. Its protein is CASSSRRGRVEQYF.

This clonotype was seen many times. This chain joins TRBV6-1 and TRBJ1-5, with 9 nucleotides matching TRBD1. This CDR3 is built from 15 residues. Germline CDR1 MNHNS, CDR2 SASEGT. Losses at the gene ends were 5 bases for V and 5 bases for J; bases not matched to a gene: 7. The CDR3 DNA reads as TGTGCCAGCAGTTTTGGACAGGGGAAGGATCAGCCCCAGCATTTT. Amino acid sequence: CASSFGQGKDQPQHF.

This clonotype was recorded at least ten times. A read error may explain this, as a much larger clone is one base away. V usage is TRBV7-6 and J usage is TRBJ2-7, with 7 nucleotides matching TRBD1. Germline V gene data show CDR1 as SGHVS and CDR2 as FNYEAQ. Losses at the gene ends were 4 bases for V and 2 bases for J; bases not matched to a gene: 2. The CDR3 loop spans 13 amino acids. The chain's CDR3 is CASSWGQTYEQYF. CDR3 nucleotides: TGTGCCAGCAGCTGGGGACAGACCTACGAGCAGTACTTC. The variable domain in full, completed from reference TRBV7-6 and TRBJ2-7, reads GAGVSQSPRYKVTKRGQDVALRCDPISGHVSLYWYRQALGQGPEFLTYFNYEAQQDKSGLPNDRFSAERPEGSISTLTIQRTEQRDSAMYRCASSWGQTYEQYFGPGTRLTVT.

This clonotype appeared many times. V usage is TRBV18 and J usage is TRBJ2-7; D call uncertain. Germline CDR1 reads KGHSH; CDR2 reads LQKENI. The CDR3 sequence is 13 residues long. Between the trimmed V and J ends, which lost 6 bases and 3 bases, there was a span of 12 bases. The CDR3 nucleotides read TGTGCCAGCTCGTCGCAACCGGGCTACGAGCAGTACTTC. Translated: CASSSQPGYEQYF.

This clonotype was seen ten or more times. CDR3 amino acids: CASSLESSGIYEQYF. CDR3 sequence (DNA): TGTGCCAGCAGTTTAGAGTCTAGCGGGATCTACGAGCAGTACTTC. The chain uses TRBV28 and TRBJ2-7; TRBD2 aligns across 9 bases. With 2 bases clipped from V and 3 bases from J, the junction kept 5 bases outside the gene matches. This CDR3 has 15 amino acids. Germline-derived CDR1 and CDR2 are MDHEN and SYDVKM. Looking up the rest from reference TRBV28 and TRBJ2-7 gives the full variable domain: DVKVTQSSRYLVKRTGEKVFLECVQDMDHENMFWYRQDPGLGLRLIYFSYDVKMKEKGDIPEGYSVSREKKERFSLILESASTNQTSMYLCASSLESSGIYEQYFGPGTRLTVT.

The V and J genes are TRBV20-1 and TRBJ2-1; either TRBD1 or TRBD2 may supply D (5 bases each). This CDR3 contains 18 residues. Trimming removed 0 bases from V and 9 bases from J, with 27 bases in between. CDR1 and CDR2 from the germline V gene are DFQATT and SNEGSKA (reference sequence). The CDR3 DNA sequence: TGCAGTGCTAGAGATTCGGGGCTTTTATACCATACCCCCGGTGAGCAGTTCTTC. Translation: CSARDSGLLYHTPGEQFF.